This TCR beta chain was obtained from a study of cytomegalovirus exposure and HLA in healthy donors. The PCR used 60 Vbeta and 13 Jbeta primers. Per the study methods: An analysis performed later counted around 80 million unique TCR beta chains (roughly 10 million of them shared). Profiling relied on immunoSEQ multiplex PCR, and the TCRdb table lists in-frame clones only, not all of them. V, J and clone size are those of that table, while D and trimming were read from the DNA. The sample includes about 100,000 clones, roughly 69% of them seen just once. Sequenced material: PBMCs. The sequence derives from a man over 45 in good health and CMV-seropositive.

The CDR3 loop reads CASRLGQASNTGELFF. DNA for the CDR3: TGTGCCAGCAGACTCGGACAGGCGTCGAACACCGGGGAGCTGTTTTTT. V usage is TRBV9 and J usage is TRBJ2-2; TRBD1 agrees at 7 bases. CDR1 SGDLS and CDR2 YYNGEE come from the germline V gene. The CDR3 extends over 16 amino acids. Trimming cost V 5 bases and J 0 bases; bases outside gene matches: 7.